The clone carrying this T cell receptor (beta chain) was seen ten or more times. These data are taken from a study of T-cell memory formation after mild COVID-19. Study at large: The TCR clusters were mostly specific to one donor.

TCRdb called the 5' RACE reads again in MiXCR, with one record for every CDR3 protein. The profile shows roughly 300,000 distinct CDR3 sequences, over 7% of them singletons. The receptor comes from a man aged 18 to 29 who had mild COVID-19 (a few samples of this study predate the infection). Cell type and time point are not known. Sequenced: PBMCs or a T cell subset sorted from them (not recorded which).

The chain's CDR3 is CASSQEPRTYNEQFF. CDR3 DNA sequence: TGCGCCAGCAGCCAAGAGCCTAGAACGTACAATGAGCAGTTCTTC. V gene TRBV4-1 combines with J gene TRBJ2-1; D is unresolved. Trimming cost V 0 bases and J 4 bases, with 10 bases left between them. Germline CDR1 MGHRA, CDR2 YSYEKL. The CDR3 is 15 amino acids.